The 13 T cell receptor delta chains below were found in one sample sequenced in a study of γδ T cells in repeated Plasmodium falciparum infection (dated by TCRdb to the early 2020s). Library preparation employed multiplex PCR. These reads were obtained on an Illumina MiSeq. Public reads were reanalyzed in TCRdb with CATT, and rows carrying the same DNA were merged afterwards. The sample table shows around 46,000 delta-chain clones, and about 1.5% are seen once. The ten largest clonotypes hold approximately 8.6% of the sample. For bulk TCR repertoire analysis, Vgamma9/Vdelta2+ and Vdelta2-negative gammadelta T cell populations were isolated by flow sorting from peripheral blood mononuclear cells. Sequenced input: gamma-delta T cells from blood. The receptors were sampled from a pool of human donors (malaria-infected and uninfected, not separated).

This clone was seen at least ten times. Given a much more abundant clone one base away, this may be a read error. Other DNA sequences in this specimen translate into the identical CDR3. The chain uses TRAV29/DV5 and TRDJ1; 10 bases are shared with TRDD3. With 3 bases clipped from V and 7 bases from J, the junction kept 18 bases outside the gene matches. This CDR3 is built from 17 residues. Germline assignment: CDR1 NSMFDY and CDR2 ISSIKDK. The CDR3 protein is CAATLRIGGYARFKLIF. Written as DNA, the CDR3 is TGTGCAGCAACGCTTCGTATAGGGGGATACGCGAGGTTTAAACTCATCTTT. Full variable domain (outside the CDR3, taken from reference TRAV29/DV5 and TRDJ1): DQQVKQNSPSLSVQEGRISILNCDYTNSMFDYFLWYKKYPAEGPTFLISISSIKDKNEDGRFTVFLNKSAKHLSLHIVPSQPGDSAVYFCAATLRIGGYARFKLIFGKGTRVTVEP.

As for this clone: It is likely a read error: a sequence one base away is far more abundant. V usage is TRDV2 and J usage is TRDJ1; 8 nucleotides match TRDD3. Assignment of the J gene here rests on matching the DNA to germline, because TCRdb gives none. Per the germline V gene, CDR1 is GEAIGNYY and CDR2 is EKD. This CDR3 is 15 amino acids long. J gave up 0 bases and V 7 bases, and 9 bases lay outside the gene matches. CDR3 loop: CACVSLGVNTDKLIF. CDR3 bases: TGTGCCTGCGTGTCACTGGGGGTTAACACCGATAAACTCATCTTT.

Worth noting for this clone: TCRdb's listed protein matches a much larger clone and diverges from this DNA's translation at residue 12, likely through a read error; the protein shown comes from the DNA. The DNA of the CDR3 is TGTGCTCTTGGGGAACTTCCTTCTACCTTCCTGGAGGACCGGGACGGTAAACTCATCTTT. Its translation is CALGELPSTFLEDRDGKLIF. J is TRDJ1 and V is TRDV1, with 7 bases that match TRDD2. V trimming: 0 bases; J trimming: 7 bases; junction bases outside the gene matches: 23. Germline assignment: CDR1 TSWWSYY and CDR2 QGS. The CDR3 length is 20 residues.

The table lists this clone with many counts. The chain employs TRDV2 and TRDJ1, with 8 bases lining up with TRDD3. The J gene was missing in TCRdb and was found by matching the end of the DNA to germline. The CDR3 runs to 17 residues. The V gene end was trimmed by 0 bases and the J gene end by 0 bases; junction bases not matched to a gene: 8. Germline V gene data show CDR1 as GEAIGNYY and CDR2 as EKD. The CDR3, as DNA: TGTGCCTGTGACACCCTACTGGGGGCCAAGTACACCGATAAACTCATCTTT. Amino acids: CACDTLLGAKYTDKLIF.

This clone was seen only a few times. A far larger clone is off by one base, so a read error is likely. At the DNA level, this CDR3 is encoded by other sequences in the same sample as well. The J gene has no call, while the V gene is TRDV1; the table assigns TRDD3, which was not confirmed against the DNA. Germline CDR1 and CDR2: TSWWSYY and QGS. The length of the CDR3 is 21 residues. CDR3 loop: CALGEPAFHWGIHFATDKLIF. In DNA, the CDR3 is TGTGCTCTCGGGGAACCGGCCTTCCACTGGGGGATACACTTTGCCACCGATAAGCTCATCTTT.

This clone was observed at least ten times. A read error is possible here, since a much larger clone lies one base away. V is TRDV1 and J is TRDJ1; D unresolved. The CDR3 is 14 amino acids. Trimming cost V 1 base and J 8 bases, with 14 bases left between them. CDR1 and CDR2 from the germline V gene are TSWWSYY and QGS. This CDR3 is CALGEPDPVLKLIF. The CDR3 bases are TGTGCTCTTGGGGAACCGGATCCTGTGCTGAAACTCATCTTT.

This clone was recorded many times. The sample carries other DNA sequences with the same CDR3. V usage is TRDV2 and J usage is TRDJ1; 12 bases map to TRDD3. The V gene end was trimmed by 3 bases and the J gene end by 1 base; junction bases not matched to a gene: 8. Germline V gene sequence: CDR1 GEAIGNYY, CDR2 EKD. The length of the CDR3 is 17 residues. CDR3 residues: CACDPVLGDTSTDKLIF. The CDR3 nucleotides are TGTGCCTGTGACCCTGTACTGGGGGATACTTCCACCGATAAACTCATCTTT.

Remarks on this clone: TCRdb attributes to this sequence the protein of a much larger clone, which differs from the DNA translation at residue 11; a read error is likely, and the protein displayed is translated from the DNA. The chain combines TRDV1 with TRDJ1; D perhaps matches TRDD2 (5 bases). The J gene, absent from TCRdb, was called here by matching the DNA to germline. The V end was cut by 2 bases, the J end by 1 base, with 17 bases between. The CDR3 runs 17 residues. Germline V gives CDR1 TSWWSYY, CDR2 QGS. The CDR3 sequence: CALGEGFLQTCTDKLIF. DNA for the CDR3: TGTGCTCTTGGGGAAGGTTTCCTCCAGACCTGCACCGATAAACTCATCTTT.

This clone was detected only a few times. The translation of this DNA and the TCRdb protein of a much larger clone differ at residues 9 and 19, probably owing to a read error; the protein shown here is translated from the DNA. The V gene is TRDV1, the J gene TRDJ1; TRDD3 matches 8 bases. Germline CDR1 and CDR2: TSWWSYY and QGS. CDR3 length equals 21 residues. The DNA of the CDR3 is TGTGCTCTTGGGGCGTACCTCCCGCCCTACGACCTCTGGGGGAACACCGATAAACCCATCTTT. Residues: CALGAYLPPYDLWGNTDKPIF.

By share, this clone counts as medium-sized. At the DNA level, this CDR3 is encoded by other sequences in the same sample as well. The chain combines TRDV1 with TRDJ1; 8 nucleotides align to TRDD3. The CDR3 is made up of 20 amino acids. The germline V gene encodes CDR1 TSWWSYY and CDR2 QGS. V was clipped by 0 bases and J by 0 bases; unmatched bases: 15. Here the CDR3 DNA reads TGTGCTCTTGGGGAACTCTGCGAGTCCCCTGGGGGACCGTACACCGATAAACTCATCTTT. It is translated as CALGELCESPGGPYTDKLIF.

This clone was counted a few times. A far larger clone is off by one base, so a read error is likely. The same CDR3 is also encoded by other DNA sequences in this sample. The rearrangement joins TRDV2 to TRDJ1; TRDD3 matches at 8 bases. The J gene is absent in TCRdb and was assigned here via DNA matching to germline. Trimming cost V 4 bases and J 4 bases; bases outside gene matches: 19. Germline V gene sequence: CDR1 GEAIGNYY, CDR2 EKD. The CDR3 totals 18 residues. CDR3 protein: CACDTLLRESLGVDKLIF. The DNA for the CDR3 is TGTGCCTGTGATACTCTCCTACGTGAGTCACTGGGGGTCGATAAACTCATCTTT.

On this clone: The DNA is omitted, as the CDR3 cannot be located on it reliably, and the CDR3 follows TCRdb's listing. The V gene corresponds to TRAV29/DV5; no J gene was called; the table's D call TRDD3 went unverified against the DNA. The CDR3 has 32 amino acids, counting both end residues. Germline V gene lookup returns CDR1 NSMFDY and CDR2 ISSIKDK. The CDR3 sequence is CSVLLCSKRGGGSRPIRTGGYPQRGDTDKLIF.

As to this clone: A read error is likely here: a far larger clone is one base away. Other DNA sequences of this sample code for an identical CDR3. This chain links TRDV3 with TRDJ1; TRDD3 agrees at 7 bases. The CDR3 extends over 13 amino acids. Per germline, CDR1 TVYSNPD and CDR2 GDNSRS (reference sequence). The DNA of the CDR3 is TGTGCCCTACTGGGGACCTCCACCGATAAACTCATTTTT. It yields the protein CALLGTSTDKLIF. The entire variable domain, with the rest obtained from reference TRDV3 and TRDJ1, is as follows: CDKVTQSSPDQTVASGSEVVLLCTYDTVYSNPDLFWYRIRPDYSFQFVFYGDNSRSEGADFTQGRFSVKHILTQKAFHLVISPVRTEDSATYYCALLGTSTDKLIFGKGTRVTVEP.